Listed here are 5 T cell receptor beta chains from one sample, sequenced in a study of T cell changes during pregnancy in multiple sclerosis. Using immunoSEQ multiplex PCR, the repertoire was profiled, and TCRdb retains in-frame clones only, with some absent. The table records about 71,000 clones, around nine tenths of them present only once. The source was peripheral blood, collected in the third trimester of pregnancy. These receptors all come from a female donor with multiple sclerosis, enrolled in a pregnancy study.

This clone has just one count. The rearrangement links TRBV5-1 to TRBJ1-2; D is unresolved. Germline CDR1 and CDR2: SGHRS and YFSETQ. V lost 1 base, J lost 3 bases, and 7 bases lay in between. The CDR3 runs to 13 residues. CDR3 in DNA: TGCGCCAGCAGCTTGAACCCAGACTATGGCTACACCTTC. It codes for CASSLNPDYGYTF. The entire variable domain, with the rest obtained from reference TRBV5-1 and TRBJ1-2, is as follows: KAGVTQTPRYLIKTRGQQVTLSCSPISGHRSVSWYQQTPGQGLQFLFEYFSETQRNKGNFPGRFSGRQFSNSRSEMNVSTLELGDSALYLCASSLNPDYGYTFGSGTRLTVV.

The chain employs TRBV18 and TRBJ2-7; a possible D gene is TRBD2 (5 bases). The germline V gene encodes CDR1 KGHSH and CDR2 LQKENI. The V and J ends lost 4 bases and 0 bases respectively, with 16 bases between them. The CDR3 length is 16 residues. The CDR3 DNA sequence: TGTGCCAGCTCACAAGGACTCGTCGGTGTCTCCTACGAGCAGTACTTC. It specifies CASSQGLVGVSYEQYF.

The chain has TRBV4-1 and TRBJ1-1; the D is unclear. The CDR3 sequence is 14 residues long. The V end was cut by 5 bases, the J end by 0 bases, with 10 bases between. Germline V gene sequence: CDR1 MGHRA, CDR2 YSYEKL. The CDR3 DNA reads TGCGCCAGCAGCAACAGTAAAATGAACACTGAAGCTTTCTTT. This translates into CASSNSKMNTEAFF.

CDR3 amino acids: CASSGGGSGANVLTF. The CDR3 region has the DNA TGTGCCAGCAGTGGAGGGGGATCTGGGGCCAACGTCCTGACTTTC. The chain has TRBV2 and TRBJ2-6; D possibly corresponds to TRBD1 (6 bases). The V end was cut by 4 bases, the J end by 1 base, with 8 bases between. Germline V gene data show CDR1 as SNHLY and CDR2 as FYNNEI. The CDR3 length is 15 residues.

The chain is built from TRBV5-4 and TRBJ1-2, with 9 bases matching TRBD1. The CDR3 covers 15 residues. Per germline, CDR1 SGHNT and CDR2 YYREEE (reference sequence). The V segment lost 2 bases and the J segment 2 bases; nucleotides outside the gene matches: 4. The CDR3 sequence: CASSFKDRGNYGYTF. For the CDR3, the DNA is TGTGCCAGCAGCTTCAAGGACAGGGGAAACTATGGCTACACCTTC.